This note documents a single T cell receptor beta chain sequence. Antigen unknown. This entry comes from a study of cytomegalovirus exposure and HLA in healthy donors. PCR used 60 Vbeta primers and 13 Jbeta primers. Per the study methods: An analysis that came later counted 60 million to 80 million unique TCR beta chains, approximately 12 million shared. TCRdb keeps only in-frame clones here, not all; method: immunoSEQ multiplex PCR. That table gives V, J and clone size, and the DNA gave D and trimming. The sample lists 130,000 or so clones; about 82% were seen once. V shed 5 bases and J shed 0 bases, with 10 bases lying between them. Per the germline V gene, CDR1 is SGHTA and CDR2 is FQGNSA. CDR3 length: 14 amino acids. Notes on the study in general: Near-uniform donor sequencing depth was presumed by presence/absence analyses. Analyzed later, most CMV-associated TCR beta chains appeared HLA-restricted. It was reported that TCR beta sequences correctly inferred the HLA-A and HLA-B alleles for most subjects.

Material: PBMCs. The J gene is TRBJ1-1, the V gene TRBV7-2; D is unresolved. The source of this sequence is a man aged 25-45 years in good health and CMV-seronegative. The CDR3 sequence: CASSPGSMNTEAFF. DNA of the CDR3: TGTGCCAGCAGCCCAGGTTCCATGAACACTGAAGCTTTCTTT.